Listed here are 20 T cell receptor beta chains from one sample, sequenced in a study of T cells in Graves' hyperthyroidism and ophthalmopathy. It was RNA transcripts that yielded the amplified TCR beta CDR3 regions. First-round RT-PCR of the TCR CDR3 relied on the HTBI primer set. TCRdb re-derived calls from the multiplex PCR reads in MiXCR, one entry per CDR3 protein. The sample lists 550,000 to 700,000 distinct CDR3 sequences, 46% occurring once. Material for sequencing was peripheral blood or thyroid tissue (not recorded which). These receptor sequences come from an adult woman with Graves' disease, either hyperthyroidism or ophthalmopathy (not recorded which).

The table lists this clonotype with a few counts. V is TRBV28 and J is TRBJ2-2; TRBD2 aligns across 12 bases. The germline gives CDR1 MDHEN, CDR2 SYDVKM. After removal of 6 bases from V and 7 bases from J, the junction contained 9 bases not matched to a gene. This CDR3 is 16 amino acids long. CDR3 sequence: CASSIRLAGAFGELFF. The CDR3 region has the DNA TGTGCCAGCAGCATTCGACTAGCGGGAGCGTTCGGGGAGCTGTTTTTT.

Comment on this clonotype: A read error is possible here, since a much larger clone lies one base away. The V call is TRBV10-3, the J call TRBJ1-1; possible D gene TRBD1, 6 bases. This CDR3 contains 14 residues. With 4 bases removed from V and 10 bases from J, the gap between germline ends came to 19 bases. Germline assignment: CDR1 ENHRY and CDR2 SYGVKD. The CDR3 bases are TGTGCCATCAGTGGCCTCAAGGGGGGGAGAGGAGCTTTCTTT. This encodes CAISGLKGGRGAFF.

The V and J genes are TRBV12-3 or TRBV12-4 and TRBJ2-2; 9 bases are shared with TRBD1. The CDR3 spans 15 residues. The ends lost 4 bases at V and 7 bases at J; junction bases unmatched: 7. DNA for the CDR3: TGTGCCAGCAGTTGGCCGGGACAGGGAAACGGGGAGCTGTTTTTT. Encoded protein: CASSWPGQGNGELFF.

This clonotype was found many times. The chain employs TRBV2 and TRBJ1-2; 8 bases agree with TRBD1. Germline assignment: CDR1 SNHLY and CDR2 FYNNEI. CDR3 length: 15 amino acids. The J segment lost 2 bases and the V segment lost 1 base, leaving 3 bases of the junction unmatched. This CDR3 reads CASSEGTGSNYGYTF. In DNA, the CDR3 is TGTGCCAGCAGTGAAGGGACAGGGTCCAACTATGGCTACACCTTC.

This clonotype was recorded at least ten times. The chain couples TRBV6-5 to TRBJ2-6; 9 nucleotides align to TRBD1. The germline V gene encodes CDR1 MNHEY and CDR2 SVGAGI. The V segment lost 6 bases and the J segment 0 bases; nucleotides outside the gene matches: 12. This CDR3 is 19 amino acids long. In nucleotides, the CDR3 is TGTGCCAGCAGCCGAGGCTGGGGACAGGGTATCTCTGGGGCCAACGTCCTGACTTTC. Its protein is CASSRGWGQGISGANVLTF.

The rearrangement joins TRBV10-3 to TRBJ1-2, with 7 bases that match TRBD1. The trim removed 3 bases at V and 4 bases at J, leaving 8 bases unmatched. The CDR3 has 15 amino acids. The V gene's germline CDR1 is ENHRY and CDR2 SYGVKD. CDR3 sequence reads: CAISDSTTGLYGYTF. CDR3 DNA sequence: TGTGCCATCAGTGACTCCACGACAGGGCTCTATGGCTACACCTTC.

The sample holds many counts of this clonotype. The junction shows a germline mismatch at one end, possibly a read error. J is TRBJ2-5 and V is TRBV4-1; D unclear. The V gene's germline CDR1 is MGHRA and CDR2 YSYEKL. The CDR3 is 14 amino acids. Here the CDR3 reads CASSLRASQGTQYF. The CDR3 DNA is TGCGCCAGCAGCCTTCGGGCCTCACAAGGGACCCAGTACTTC.

V and J are TRBV7-9 and TRBJ2-7, with D unclear. The CDR3 is 14 amino acids. V was pared by 8 bases and J by 9 bases, with 23 bases between. CDR1 and CDR2 (germline): SEHNR, FQNEAQ (reference sequence). This CDR3 is CASGSPRMGEVQYF. CDR3 DNA sequence: TGTGCCAGCGGCTCCCCCCGGATGGGTGAAGTGCAGTACTTC. The full variable domain, its missing parts supplied by reference TRBV7-9 and TRBJ2-7, is DTGVSQNPRHKITKRGQNVTFRCDPISEHNRLYWYRQTLGQGPEFLTYFQNEAQLEKSRLLSDRFSAERPKGSFSTLEIQRTEQGDSAMYLCASGSPRMGEVQYFGPGTRLTVT.

The table lists this clonotype with many counts. The chain links TRBV20-1 to TRBJ1-1, with 8 bases that match TRBD1. Germline lookup yields CDR1 DFQATT and CDR2 SNEGSKA (reference sequence). V dropped 5 bases and J dropped 1; count of bases not matched to a gene: 3. There are 13 residues in the CDR3. CDR3 residues: CSAPDRGNTEAFF. The CDR3 DNA sequence: TGCAGTGCTCCTGACAGGGGGAACACTGAAGCTTTCTTT.

On this clonotype itself: Compared with germline, one end of the junction differs, possibly owing to a read error. V and J are TRBV12-3 or TRBV12-4 and TRBJ1-1, with no clear D. The CDR3 has 12 amino acids. CDR3 sequence reads: CASSVSGAGQTF. The CDR3 DNA reads as TGTGCCAGCAGCGTATCCGGAGCGGGCCAAACCTTT.

V is TRBV11-2 and J is TRBJ2-2, with 8 bases matching TRBD2. The CDR3 runs to 19 residues. Germline CDR1 reads SGHAT; CDR2 reads FQNNGV. Trimming at V came to 1 base and at J to 4 bases, leaving 14 bases not matched to a gene. The CDR3, as DNA: TGTGCCAGCAGCTTAGCTGGAGCGGGAGTTGGGTCGGGCACCGGGGAGCTGTTTTTT. Its translation is CASSLAGAGVGSGTGELFF.

The CDR3 nucleotides read TGCGCCAGCTCCCTCCCTGGACAGGGACCGAACACCGGGGAGCTGTTTTTT. Its protein product is CASSLPGQGPNTGELFF. V usage is TRBV10-2 and J usage is TRBJ2-2, with TRBD1 matching 8 bases. V lost 8 bases, J lost 0 bases, and 11 bases stayed unmatched. The CDR3 loop spans 17 amino acids. Germline CDR1 WSHSY, CDR2 SAAADI.

The sample holds a few counts of this clonotype. The V and J genes are TRBV25-1 and TRBJ2-5; 8 bases are shared with TRBD1. The CDR3 is 12 amino acids. Germline CDR1 and CDR2: MGHDK and SYGVNS. The CDR3 DNA follows: TGTGCTGCAGCAGGGGGCCGGGAGACCCAGTACTTC. Residues: CAAAGGRETQYF.

This clonotype has a count of ten or more. V and J are TRBV7-9 and TRBJ2-6; 9 positions agree with TRBD2. Trimming took 6 bases from V and 1 from J; bases not matched to a gene: 7. CDR3 length equals 17 residues. Germline CDR1 reads SEHNR; CDR2 reads FQNEAQ (reference sequence). The CDR3 protein is CASRSTSGLSGANVLTF. As DNA, the CDR3 is TGTGCCAGCAGGTCGACTAGCGGCCTTTCTGGGGCCAACGTCCTGACTTTC.

This clonotype has a count of ten or more. The rearrangement uses TRBV2 and TRBJ1-5; D is undetermined. Per the germline V gene, CDR1 is SNHLY and CDR2 is FYNNEI. The CDR3 is 13 amino acids. The V gene lost 7 bases and the J gene lost 1 base, with 8 bases spanning the gap. The chain's CDR3 is CASNWESNQPQHF. Here the CDR3 DNA reads TGTGCCAGCAATTGGGAAAGCAATCAGCCCCAGCATTTT. The complete variable domain, with remaining parts taken from reference TRBV2 and TRBJ1-5, reads EPEVTQTPSHQVTQMGQEVILRCVPISNHLYFYWYRQILGQKVEFLVSFYNNEISEKSEIFDDQFSVERPDGSNFTLKIRSTKLEDSAMYFCASNWESNQPQHFGDGTRLSIL.

This clonotype was observed a few times. The chain recombines TRBV15 with TRBJ1-3; unclear D gene. The germline V gene has CDR1 LNHNV and CDR2 YYDKDF (reference sequence). With 5 bases removed from V and 0 bases from J, the gap between germline ends came to 11 bases. This CDR3 has 15 residues. CDR3 DNA sequence: TGTGCCACCAGCCCCCGTCTCGGCTCTGGAAACACCATATATTTT. This codes for CATSPRLGSGNTIYF.

The chain joins TRBV7-9 to TRBJ2-7, with 9 positions matching TRBD2. With V trimmed by 6 bases and J by 7 bases, 13 bases remained unmatched. CDR1 and CDR2 (germline): SEHNR, FQNEAQ (reference sequence). The CDR3 spans 15 residues. CDR3 coding DNA: TGTGCCAGCAGGAAAGTAGCGGGAGCCTGGGGGGAGCAGTACTTC. It specifies CASRKVAGAWGEQYF.

DNA for the CDR3: TGTGCCAGCAGTTACTCGGGCGGGTTGGGGGGCGAGCAGCCCCAGCATTTT. It specifies CASSYSGGLGGEQPQHF. The chain uses TRBV6-5 and TRBJ1-5; D perhaps matches TRBD1 (6 bases). This CDR3 comprises 17 residues. From germline, CDR1 is MNHEY and CDR2 SVGAGI. V lost 0 bases and J 7 bases, leaving 19 bases between the germline ends.

There are a few counts of this clonotype. V usage is TRBV14 and J usage is TRBJ1-1; no clear D. V was shortened by 8 bases and J by 0 bases, with 16 bases between the two germline ends. CDR3 length: 15 residues. The germline V gene encodes CDR1 SGHDN and CDR2 FVKESK. CDR3 DNA sequence: TGTGCCAGCTCATCGAGCCCACTGATGAACACTGAAGCTTTCTTT. It specifies CASSSSPLMNTEAFF.

On this clonotype itself: Mismatch with germline at one junction end may stem from a read error. The gene calls are TRBV19 and TRBJ2-6, with a tentative D call TRBD1 (6 bases). The CDR3 runs to 13 residues. CDR1 is LNHDA and CDR2 is SQIVND in the germline V gene (reference sequence). CDR3 in DNA: TGTGCCAGTAGTTTGGGAGCTCGGGACACTGAAGCTTTC. Its protein product is CASSLGARDTEAF.